This entry lists 26 T cell receptor beta chains sequenced from one sample in a study of beta chain features in type 1 diabetes. As every portion of the isolated RNA was reverse transcribed, the sequencing read expressed TCRB transcripts. The data were produced by immunoSEQ multiplex PCR, yet TCRdb's version contains in-frame clones alone and is incomplete. The sample contains 450,000 or so clones, 10% to 12% of which appear only once. The source material was naive CD4+ T cells from blood. These receptors came from a woman aged 18-29 years in good health.

This clone was found a few times. This chain connects TRBV7-9 to TRBJ2-7, with 9 nucleotides matching TRBD2. CDR1 SEHNR and CDR2 FQNEAQ come from the germline V gene (reference sequence). V lost 0 bases, J lost 2 bases, and 2 bases stayed unmatched. This CDR3 has 15 residues. The CDR3 bases are TGTGCCAGCAGCTTAGCGCGGGGGGGCCCCTACGAGCAGTACGTC. Its translation: CASSLARGGPYEQYV.

This clone was detected a few times. This chain uses TRBV7-9 with TRBJ2-3, with no clear D. The germline gives CDR1 SEHNR, CDR2 FQNEAQ (reference sequence). V lost 8 bases, J lost 0 bases, and 15 bases lay in between. The CDR3 runs 15 residues. This CDR3 reads CASVPAAGSTDTQYF. CDR3 sequence (DNA): TGTGCCAGCGTCCCCGCTGCAGGTAGCACAGATACGCAGTATTTT.

This clone appeared once. The CDR3, as DNA: TGTGCCAGCAGGACTAGCGGGAGGGCTTCCTACAATGAGCAGTTCTTC. It codes for CASRTSGRASYNEQFF. The chain uses TRBV27 and TRBJ2-1; 14 positions match TRBD2. The CDR3 runs 16 residues. Germline lookup yields CDR1 MNHEY and CDR2 SMNVEV (reference sequence). J was trimmed by 1 base and V by 6 bases; bases with no gene match: 2.

The chain recombines TRBV7-9 with TRBJ2-1; D call uncertain. CDR3 length: 12 residues. Germline lookup yields CDR1 SEHNR and CDR2 FQNEAQ (reference sequence). V lost 1 base and J lost 12, with 10 bases in between. The DNA for the CDR3 is TGTGCCAGCAGCTTAGTCCTCCCGCGGCAGTTCTTC. Translation gives CASSLVLPRQFF.

A few counts support this clone. The chain recombines TRBV28 with TRBJ2-5; 9 positions agree with TRBD1. The germline V gene has CDR1 MDHEN and CDR2 SYDVKM. Germline trimming cut 6 bases from V and 7 bases from J; bases unmatched to any gene: 12. The CDR3 is made up of 15 amino acids. The CDR3 DNA reads TGTGCCAGCAGCCGGCTGGGGACAGGGATTTGGACCCAGTACTTC. The encoded protein is CASSRLGTGIWTQYF.

In this sample, this clone turned up many times. The conserved phenylalanine or tryptophan normally closing the CDR3 is absent here, so this likely arose from a read error. No DNA is shown, since the ends of the CDR3 on it are uncertain; the CDR3 is the one TCRdb lists. V gene TRBV23-1 combines with J gene TRBJ2-7. TRBV23-1 is treated as an ORF (open reading frame) with a function not yet certain. The CDR3 spans 9 amino acids, including both terminal residues. The CDR3 loop reads CASSQSTPG.

The table lists this clone with a few counts. V usage is TRBV7-2 and J usage is TRBJ1-2; D call uncertain. Trimming took off 6 bases at V and 1 base at J, with 12 bases between the two ends. Germline CDR1 SGHTA, CDR2 FQGNSA. The CDR3 has 14 amino acids. CDR3: CASSPNTFNYGYTF. For the CDR3, the DNA is TGTGCCAGCAGTCCGAACACCTTTAACTATGGCTACACCTTC.

This clone was picked up a small number of times. This chain joins TRBV4-3 and TRBJ2-3; 10 bases line up with TRBD2. The CDR3 runs 16 residues. Germline V lookup: CDR1 LGHNA, CDR2 YSLEER. V shed 1 base and J 2 bases; nucleotides not matched to a gene: 3. CDR3 amino acids: CASSQVLAGDTDTQYF. DNA for the CDR3: TGCGCCAGCAGCCAAGTGCTAGCGGGAGACACAGATACGCAGTATTTT.

This clone was picked up a small number of times. This chain joins TRBV19 and TRBJ1-5; TRBD1 agrees at 11 bases. J lost 6 bases, V lost 5 bases, and 3 bases had no gene match. Germline V lookup: CDR1 LNHDA, CDR2 SQIVND (reference sequence). The CDR3 consists of 14 residues. The chain's CDR3 is CASSGGTGGQPQHF. The CDR3 DNA sequence: TGTGCCAGTAGTGGGGGGACAGGGGGTCAGCCCCAGCATTTT.

This clone came up a few times. The chain couples TRBV29-1 to TRBJ2-1, with 12 bases fitting TRBD2. The V gene's germline CDR1 is SQVTM and CDR2 ANQGSEA. The CDR3 runs to 14 residues. With V trimmed by 2 bases and J by 6 bases, 2 bases remained unmatched. The CDR3 spells CSVERLAGANEQFF. The CDR3 region has the DNA TGCAGCGTTGAACGACTAGCGGGAGCCAATGAGCAGTTCTTC.

Worth noting for this clone: Other DNA sequences in this specimen translate into the identical CDR3. The rearrangement links TRBV5-1 to TRBJ2-5, with 7 bases fitting TRBD1. Germline CDR1 SGHRS, CDR2 YFSETQ. V shed 3 bases, J shed 1 base, and the junction held 3 bases outside the gene matches. The CDR3 spans 14 residues. The CDR3 region is CASSSRTGQETQYF. The CDR3 DNA is TGCGCCAGCAGCTCCCGGACAGGCCAAGAGACCCAGTACTTC.

A few counts support this clone. The CDR3 is CASSSTRGPYGYTF. DNA for the CDR3: TGTGCCAGCAGTTCCACTAGGGGACCCTATGGCTACACCTTC. The V call is TRBV27, the J call TRBJ1-2; D perhaps matches TRBD1 (5 bases). The CDR3 runs to 14 residues. V gave up 4 bases and J gave up 4 bases, with 13 bases separating them. Germline V gives CDR1 MNHEY, CDR2 SMNVEV (reference sequence).

The sample holds a few counts of this clone. V usage is TRBV13 and J usage is TRBJ1-5, with TRBD1 matching 10 bases. The CDR3 spans 19 residues. J gave up 2 bases and V 5 bases, and 15 bases lay outside the gene matches. Germline V lookup: CDR1 PRHDT, CDR2 FYEKMQ (reference sequence). CDR3 residues: CASSRNRDRGVGGNQPQHF. The CDR3 coding sequence is TGTGCCAGCAGCAGAAACCGGGACAGGGGTGTAGGTGGCAATCAGCCCCAGCATTTT.

This clone was seen at least ten times. The chain recombines TRBV29-1 with TRBJ2-3; possible D gene TRBD2, 5 bases. Germline V gives CDR1 SQVTM, CDR2 ANQGSEA. The CDR3 sequence is 12 residues long. V dropped 3 bases and J dropped 2 bases, with 6 bases sitting between them. The CDR3 is CSVERDTDTQYF. As DNA, the CDR3 is TGCAGCGTTGAGAGGGACACAGATACGCAGTATTTT.

The gene calls are TRBV11-2 and TRBJ2-1; D not resolved. The germline gives CDR1 SGHAT, CDR2 FQNNGV. Deletions cut 0 bases from V and 10 bases from J, with 13 bases between. The CDR3 is 14 residues long. The CDR3: CASSLDLTLREQFF. CDR3 DNA: TGTGCCAGCAGCTTAGATCTAACCCTCCGGGAGCAGTTCTTC.

The gene calls are TRBV6-6 and TRBJ2-6; D gene unclear. Trimming removed 7 bases from V and 4 bases from J, with 11 bases in between. The CDR3 covers 14 residues. The germline V gene encodes CDR1 MNHNY and CDR2 SVGAGI (reference sequence). CDR3 DNA: TGTGCCAGCACCCGACCCTCGGGGGCCAACGTCCTGACTTTC. Amino acids: CASTRPSGANVLTF.

This clone was observed a few times. This chain joins TRBV5-4 and TRBJ2-5; tentatively, D is TRBD1 or TRBD2 (6 bases each). The CDR3 has 15 residues. V was clipped by 0 bases and J by 6 bases, with 15 bases between them. Germline V gene data show CDR1 as SGHNT and CDR2 as YYREEE (reference sequence). The DNA of the CDR3 is TGTGCCAGCAGCTTGGGTTCTCTGGGGGGCAAGACCCAGTACTTC. It translates to CASSLGSLGGKTQYF.

This rearrangement joins TRBV9 to TRBJ1-2; D not resolved. Per the germline V gene, CDR1 is SGDLS and CDR2 is YYNGEE. V dropped 4 bases and J dropped 5 bases, with 6 bases sitting between them. The CDR3 spans 11 residues. DNA of the CDR3: TGTGCCAGCAGCCTCGAGTATGGCTACACCTTC. This sequence encodes CASSLEYGYTF.

This clone was detected a few times. This same CDR3 is encoded by further DNA sequences in the sample. V gene TRBV7-3 combines with J gene TRBJ2-2; possibly TRBD2 for D (5 bases). Germline V CDR1 and CDR2: SGHTA, FQGTGA. This CDR3 contains 14 residues. Trimming removed 0 bases from V and 5 bases from J, with 7 bases in between. CDR3 DNA: TGTGCCAGCAGCTTAACCCCGGGGACCGGGGAGCTGTTTTTT. Amino acids: CASSLTPGTGELFF.

CDR3 loop: CATSTLQGGPYGYTF. The CDR3 DNA reads as TGTGCCACCAGCACCCTGCAAGGGGGGCCCTATGGCTACACCTTC. The J gene is TRBJ1-2, the V gene TRBV15, with a tentative D call TRBD1 (6 bases). Germline CDR1 LNHNV, CDR2 YYDKDF (reference sequence). The CDR3 covers 15 residues. V lost 4 bases and J 4 bases, leaving 16 bases between the germline ends.

This chain links TRBV28 with TRBJ2-1; 11 nucleotides agree with TRBD2. The CDR3 extends over 16 amino acids. Trimming at V came to 3 bases and at J to 3 bases, leaving 4 bases not matched to a gene. Germline V gives CDR1 MDHEN, CDR2 SYDVKM. The CDR3 DNA reads TGTGCCAGCAGTTTCGGGCTAGCGGGGGGCTACAATGAGCAGTTCTTC. The encoded protein is CASSFGLAGGYNEQFF.

V usage is TRBV7-9 and J usage is TRBJ1-5, with D perhaps matching TRBD1 (6 bases). CDR3 length: 14 amino acids. Trimming took 3 bases from V and 5 from J, leaving 11 bases between them. CDR1 and CDR2 from the germline V gene are SEHNR and FQNEAQ (reference sequence). CDR3: CASSLTGVDQPQHF. CDR3 DNA sequence: TGTGCCAGCAGCTTGACAGGAGTCGATCAGCCCCAGCATTTT.

The J gene is TRBJ1-1, the V gene TRBV7-9; 9 bases match TRBD1. CDR1 and CDR2 (germline): SEHNR, FQNEAQ (reference sequence). CDR3 length: 13 amino acids. Trimming at V came to 5 bases and at J to 10 bases, leaving 8 bases not matched to a gene. The CDR3 DNA reads as TGTGCCAGCAGCCTTGGGACAGGGCGGACAGCTTTCTTT. Its translation: CASSLGTGRTAFF.

The chain couples TRBV5-1 to TRBJ2-1, with 8 bases that match TRBD2. There are 15 residues in the CDR3. J gave up 5 bases and V 2 bases, and 6 bases lay outside the gene matches. Germline CDR1 and CDR2: SGHRS and YFSETQ. The CDR3 region has the DNA TGCGCCAGCAGCTTCGTAGCGGGATCACACAATGAGCAGTTCTTC. It codes for CASSFVAGSHNEQFF.

The gene calls are TRBV27 and TRBJ2-3, with D tentatively TRBD1 (6 bases). V gave up 7 bases and J gave up 4 bases, with 24 bases separating them. Germline V gives CDR1 MNHEY, CDR2 SMNVEV (reference sequence). The CDR3 runs 17 residues. CDR3: CASIALTGTLRADTQYF. The CDR3 DNA is TGTGCCAGCATAGCCCTGACAGGTACCTTGCGGGCAGATACGCAGTATTTT.

This clone was counted only a few times. V gene TRBV19 combines with J gene TRBJ2-3; 8 bases map to TRBD1. CDR1 and CDR2 (germline): LNHDA, SQIVND (reference sequence). V shed 6 bases, J shed 5 bases, and the junction held 7 bases outside the gene matches. CDR3 length: 14 residues. The CDR3 loop is CASRNRGTGDTQYF. In DNA, the CDR3 is TGTGCCAGTAGGAACAGGGGGACGGGAGATACGCAGTATTTT.